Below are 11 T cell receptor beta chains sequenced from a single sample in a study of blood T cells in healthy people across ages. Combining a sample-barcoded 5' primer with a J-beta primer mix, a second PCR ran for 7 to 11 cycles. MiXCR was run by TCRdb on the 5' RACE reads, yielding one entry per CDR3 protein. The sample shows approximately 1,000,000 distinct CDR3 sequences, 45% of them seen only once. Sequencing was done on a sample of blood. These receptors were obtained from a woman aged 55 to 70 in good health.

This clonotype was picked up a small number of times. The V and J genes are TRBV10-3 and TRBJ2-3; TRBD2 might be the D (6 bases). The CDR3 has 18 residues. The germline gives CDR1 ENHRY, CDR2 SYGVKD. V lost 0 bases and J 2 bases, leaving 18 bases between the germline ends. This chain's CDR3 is CAISESTFGGSYTDTQYF. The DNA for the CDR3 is TGTGCCATCAGTGAGTCGACATTTGGGGGGTCTTACACAGATACGCAGTATTTT.

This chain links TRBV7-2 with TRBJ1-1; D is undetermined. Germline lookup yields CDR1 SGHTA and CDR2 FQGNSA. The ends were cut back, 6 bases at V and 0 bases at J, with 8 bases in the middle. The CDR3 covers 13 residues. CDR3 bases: TGTGCCAGCAGGGGGAGGCTGAACACTGAAGCTTTCTTT. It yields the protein CASRGRLNTEAFF.

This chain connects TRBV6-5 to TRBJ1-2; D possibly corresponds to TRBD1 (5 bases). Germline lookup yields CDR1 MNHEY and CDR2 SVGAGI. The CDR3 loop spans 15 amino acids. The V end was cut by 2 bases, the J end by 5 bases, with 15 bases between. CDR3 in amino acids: CASSYQGGVRYGYTF. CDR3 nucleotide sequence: TGTGCCAGCAGTTACCAGGGAGGGGTACGGTATGGCTACACCTTC.

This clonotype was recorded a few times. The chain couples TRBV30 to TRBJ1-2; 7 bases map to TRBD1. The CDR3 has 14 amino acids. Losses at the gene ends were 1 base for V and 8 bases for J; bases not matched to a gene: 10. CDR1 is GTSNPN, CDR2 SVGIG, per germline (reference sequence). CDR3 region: CAWSDLRDRGGYTF. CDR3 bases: TGTGCCTGGAGTGATCTCCGGGACAGAGGGGGCTACACCTTC.

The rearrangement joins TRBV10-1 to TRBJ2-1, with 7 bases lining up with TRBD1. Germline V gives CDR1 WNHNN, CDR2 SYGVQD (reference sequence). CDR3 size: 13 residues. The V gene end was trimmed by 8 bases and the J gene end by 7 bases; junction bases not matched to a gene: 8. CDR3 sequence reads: CASGKTGFNEQFF. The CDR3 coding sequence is TGCGCCAGCGGCAAGACAGGGTTTAATGAGCAGTTCTTC.

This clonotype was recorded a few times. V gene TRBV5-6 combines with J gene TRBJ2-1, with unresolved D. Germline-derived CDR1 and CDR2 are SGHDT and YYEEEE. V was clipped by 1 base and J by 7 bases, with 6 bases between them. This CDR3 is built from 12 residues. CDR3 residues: CASSLTANEQFF. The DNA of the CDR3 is TGTGCCAGCAGCTTGACGGCAAATGAGCAGTTCTTC.

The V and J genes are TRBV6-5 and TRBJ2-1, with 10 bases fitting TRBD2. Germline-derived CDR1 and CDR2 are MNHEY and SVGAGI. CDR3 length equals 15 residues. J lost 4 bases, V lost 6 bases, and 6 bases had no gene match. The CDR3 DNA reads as TGTGCCAGCAGAACCGGGACTAGCGCTTACAATGAGCAGTTCTTC. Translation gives CASRTGTSAYNEQFF.

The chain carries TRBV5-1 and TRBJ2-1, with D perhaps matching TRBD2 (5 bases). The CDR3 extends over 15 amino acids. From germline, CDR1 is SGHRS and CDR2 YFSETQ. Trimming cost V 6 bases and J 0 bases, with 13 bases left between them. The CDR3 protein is CASTLRLTSYNEQFF. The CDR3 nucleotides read TGCGCCAGCACCCTTCGACTAACCTCCTACAATGAGCAGTTCTTC.

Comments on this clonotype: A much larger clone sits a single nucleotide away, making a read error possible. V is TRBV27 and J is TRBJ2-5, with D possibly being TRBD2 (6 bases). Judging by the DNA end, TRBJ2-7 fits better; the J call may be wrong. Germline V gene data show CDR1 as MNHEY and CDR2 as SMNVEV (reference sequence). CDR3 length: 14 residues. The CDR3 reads CASGGTNRYGEQYF. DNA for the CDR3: TGTGCCAGCGGAGGGACGAATCGATATGGCGAGCAGTACTTC.

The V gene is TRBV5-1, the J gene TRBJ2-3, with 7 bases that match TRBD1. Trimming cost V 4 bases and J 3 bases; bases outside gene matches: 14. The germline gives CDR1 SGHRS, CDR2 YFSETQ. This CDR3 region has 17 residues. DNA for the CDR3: TGCGCCAGCAGCCCAGCTGACAGGGCTAAGTGGACAGATACGCAGTATTTT. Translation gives CASSPADRAKWTDTQYF.

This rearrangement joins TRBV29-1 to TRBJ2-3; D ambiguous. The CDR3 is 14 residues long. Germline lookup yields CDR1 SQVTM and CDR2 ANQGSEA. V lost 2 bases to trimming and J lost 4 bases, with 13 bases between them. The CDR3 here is CSVEWQRHADTQYF. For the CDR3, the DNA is TGCAGCGTTGAATGGCAGCGCCATGCAGATACGCAGTATTTT.